Included here is one TCR beta chain sequence, with context. Its specific antigen is unknown. Within one base of it there is no much larger clone, and no base qualities were kept. The time point tag for this specimen amounts to: progressive disease on ibrutinib. About 2 micrograms of genomic DNA were extracted from cryopreserved PBMCs for TCR beta library preparation. Longitudinal blood samples from CLL patients on ibrutinib monotherapy were analyzed using high-throughput TCR beta sequencing. The patients took part in an open-label, single-center phase 2 trial of ibrutinib monotherapy. This sample was taken from a study of cytotoxic CD8 clonotypes in ibrutinib-treated CLL (dated by TCRdb to the early 2020s). With respect to the entire study: The cohort had 11 relapsed/refractory and some 15 treatment-naive patients; some 17 were IGHV unmutated. Partial responses were observed in 24 patients and complete responses in 2; after a median follow-up of about 69 months, remission was maintained in approximately 14 patients and progression was observed in roughly 12. Response samples were obtained after a median of approximately twelve months of treatment, with a range of about 6 to 36 months. On average, each sample had about 250,000 productive templates and almost 95,000 productive rearrangements. Longitudinal samples were available for about 30% of the 86 trial participants. Cryopreserved peripheral blood mononuclear cells were obtained before treatment, at response, and at either sustained remission or disease progression. Every remission and progressive disease sample was obtained while ibrutinib was still being received by the patients.

The paper's findings and limits, for the study overall: Public clonotypes were found to be uncommon and were observed to contract or remain stable during treatment; the increase in clonality was shown to reflect expansion of private clonotypes at ibrutinib response. At ibrutinib response clonality went up, during sustained remission it held steady, and at progression it dropped back toward baseline. Sampling times were not matched between patients in sustained remission and patients whose disease was progressing, and lymph node repertoires were not examined. Baseline clonality exceeded that of age-matched healthy donors and correlated strongly with circulating CD8+ T-cell counts.

A MiSeq instrument was used for deep resolution sequencing, which targeted depths ranging from 1 in 1 million up to 1 in 200,000 T cells, with coverage averaging 10x for each clonotype. The immunoSEQ hsTCRB Kit was used to generate the TCR beta libraries. The authors' analysis ran thus. ImmunoSEQ Data Assistant and ImmunoSEQ Analyzer were used for data analysis, and V, D and J genes were assigned according to IMGT definitions. Clonality, which ranges from 0 to 1, was calculated as one minus the normalized Shannon entropy of productive rearrangement frequencies. Only overrepresented clonotypes making up at least 0.05% of each patient's repertoire were included in the public clonotype analysis. Fewer than 15 repertoires from age-matched healthy donors, obtained from immuneACCESS, served as clonality controls. The table comes from immuneACCESS by way of TCRdb, which keeps in-frame sequences with V and J called. Part of the clones is missing from these tables; in studies checked, under half for an unresolved V gene and the rest for unknown reasons. Clonal size and the V and J genes are those of that table, whereas D and trimming came from the DNA. The sample yields about 300,000 clones; 65% to 85% were counted once. Together, the top ten hold around 6% of the sample.

The sequenced sample was PBMCs, obtained at disease progression, from a patient treated with ibrutinib. This TCR derives from a human donor with chronic lymphocytic leukemia.

The DNA sequence follows: TGTGCCAGCAGCTTAGCTCTAGCGGGGGGCAACGAGCAGTACTTC. This gives the protein CASSLALAGGNEQYF. The chain links TRBV11-2 with TRBJ2-7; 11 bases in the junction line up with TRBD2. V loses 1 base at its end and J loses 5 bases; junction bases beyond the gene matches: 4. From cysteine to phenylalanine, the CDR3 is 15 amino acids long. Of all the DNA, just the CDR3 is kept, 45 bases in frame from base 1. CDR1 is given as SGHAT and CDR2 as FQNNGV, both from the germline V gene. With the portions outside the CDR3 filled from the reference TRBV11-2 and TRBJ2-7 genes, the complete variable region becomes EAGVAQSPRYKIIEKRQSVAFWCNPISGHATLYWYQQILGQGPKLLIQFQNNGVVDDSQLPKDRFSAERLKGVDSTLKIQPAKLEDSAVYLCASSLALAGGNEQYFGPGTRLTVT.